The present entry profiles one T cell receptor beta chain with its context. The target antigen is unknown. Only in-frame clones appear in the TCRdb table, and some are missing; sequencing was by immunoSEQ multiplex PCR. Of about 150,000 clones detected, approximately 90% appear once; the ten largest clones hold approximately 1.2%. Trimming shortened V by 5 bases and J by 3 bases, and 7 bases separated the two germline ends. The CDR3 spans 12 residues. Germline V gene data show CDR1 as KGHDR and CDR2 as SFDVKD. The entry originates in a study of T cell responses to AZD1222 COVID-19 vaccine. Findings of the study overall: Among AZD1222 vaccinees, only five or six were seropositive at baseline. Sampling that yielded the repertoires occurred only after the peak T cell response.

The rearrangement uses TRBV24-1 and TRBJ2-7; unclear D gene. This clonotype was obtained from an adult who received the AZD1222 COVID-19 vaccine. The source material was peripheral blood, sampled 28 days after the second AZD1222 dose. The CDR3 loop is CATSGNGYEQYF. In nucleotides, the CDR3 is TGTGCCACCAGTGGGAACGGCTACGAGCAGTACTTC.